This TCR beta chain is drawn from a study of T cell responses to AZD1222 COVID-19 vaccine. Study in general: Pooled in the analysis were second doses at about 4 or about 12 weeks. Study results and caveats: At study baseline, merely several AZD1222 recipients were seropositive. All repertoire sampling was performed exclusively after the peak T cell response.

Comments on this clone: What it binds is not known.

Clones were sequenced by immunoSEQ multiplex PCR, and TCRdb holds only the in-frame ones, with some missing. The repertoire has some 140,000 clones, 75% to 95% of them found once; the top ten carry around 2.8%. Specimen: peripheral blood, collected on day 0 of AZD1222 vaccination. The sequence derives from an adult in good health.

CDR3: CASSMGDRVGPEAFF. CDR3 nucleotide sequence: TGTGCCAGTAGTATGGGGGACAGGGTGGGACCTGAAGCTTTCTTT. The rearrangement joins TRBV19 to TRBJ1-1, with 9 bases matching TRBD1. The CDR3 runs 15 residues. Germline loops: CDR1 LNHDA, CDR2 SQIVND (reference sequence). With V trimmed by 3 bases and J by 6 bases, 8 bases remained unmatched.